Shown below are 20 T cell receptor beta chains from a single sample sequenced in a study of identical twins. MiXCR was run by TCRdb on the 5' RACE reads, yielding one entry per CDR3 protein. Here the sample spans about 210,000 distinct CDR3 sequences, around a tenth being singletons. The sample consisted of memory (CD45RO+) T cells sorted from blood. Source of these receptors: a young woman in good health.

This clonotype was seen ten or more times. The chain employs TRBV6-2 or TRBV6-3 and TRBJ2-6; D remains ambiguous. Germline V gene data show CDR1 as MNHEY and CDR2 as SVGEGT. V shed 2 bases and J shed 0 bases, with 2 bases lying between them. CDR3 size: 14 residues. The CDR3 protein is CASSYSSGANVLTF. The CDR3 DNA follows: TGTGCCAGCAGTTACAGCTCTGGGGCCAACGTCCTGACTTTC.

This clonotype was seen at least ten times. V and J are TRBV12-3 or TRBV12-4 and TRBJ2-7; TRBD1 matches 8 bases. V lost 8 bases and J lost 4; bases outside the gene matches: 7. The CDR3 covers 13 residues. The CDR3 reads CASRWTGTYEQYF. CDR3 DNA sequence: TGTGCCAGCCGATGGACAGGGACGTACGAGCAGTACTTC.

This clonotype was picked up a small number of times. CDR3 sequence (DNA): TGTGCCAGTACTTCAGGGGGGGAGACCCAGTACTTC. It codes for CASTSGGETQYF. The chain joins TRBV19 to TRBJ2-5; D possibly corresponds to TRBD1 (7 bases). Germline CDR1 and CDR2: LNHDA and SQIVND (reference sequence). V lost 7 bases to trimming and J lost 5 bases, with 11 bases between them. The CDR3 runs 12 residues.

In its sample, this clonotype was seen many times. The chain couples TRBV3-1 to TRBJ2-1, with 8 bases lining up with TRBD2. Per germline, CDR1 LGHDT and CDR2 YNNKEL (reference sequence). The CDR3 consists of 16 residues. V lost 0 bases, J lost 8 bases, and 9 bases stayed unmatched. CDR3 sequence reads: CASSQDPSGGIYEQFF. As DNA, the CDR3 is TGTGCCAGCAGCCAAGATCCGAGCGGGGGAATTTATGAGCAGTTCTTC.

This clonotype appeared many times. In nucleotides, the CDR3 is TGTGCCAGCAGTTACTCGGGTCTATATCAGGGGGCGTTTCTATCGGGCGAGCAGTACTTC. It specifies CASSYSGLYQGAFLSGEQYF. The chain is built from TRBV6-2 or TRBV6-3 and TRBJ2-7, with 8 positions matching TRBD1. The CDR3 contains 20 residues. The V segment lost 0 bases and the J segment 6 bases; nucleotides outside the gene matches: 22. CDR1 is MNHEY, CDR2 SVGEGT, per germline.

This rearrangement joins TRBV7-2 to TRBJ2-7; TRBD2 aligns across 12 bases. With V trimmed by 5 bases and J by 4 bases, 6 bases remained unmatched. This CDR3 is 15 amino acids long. Germline V CDR1 and CDR2: SGHTA, FQGNSA. The CDR3 DNA is TGTGCCAGCAGCCCCGCCGGGACTAGCGGGTACGAGCAGTACTTC. Translated, it gives CASSPAGTSGYEQYF. The whole variable domain, filled in from reference TRBV7-2 and TRBJ2-7, reads GAGVSQSPSNKVTEKGKDVELRCDPISGHTALYWYRQSLGQGLEFLIYFQGNSAPDKSGLPSDRFSAERTGGSVSTLTIQRTQQEDSAVYLCASSPAGTSGYEQYFGPGTRLTVT.

The chain is built from TRBV2 and TRBJ1-1, with 7 bases aligning to TRBD1. The CDR3 totals 11 residues. CDR1 is SNHLY and CDR2 is FYNNEI in the germline V gene. The junction had 2 bases not matched to a gene; V was cut back by 6 bases and J by 7 bases. The CDR3 here is CASRGDSEAFF. The CDR3 DNA reads TGTGCCAGCAGAGGGGACAGTGAAGCTTTCTTT.

The V and J genes are TRBV7-2 and TRBJ1-6; tentatively, D is TRBD1 (5 bases). V was shortened by 6 bases and J by 10 bases, with 13 bases between the two germline ends. Germline lookup yields CDR1 SGHTA and CDR2 FQGNSA. This CDR3 has 13 amino acids. CDR3 DNA sequence: TGTGCCAGCAGTTATTCCTGGGACTCACCCCTCCACTTT. Translation gives CASSYSWDSPLHF. Supplemented by reference TRBV7-2 and TRBJ1-6, the full variable domain reads GAGVSQSPSNKVTEKGKDVELRCDPISGHTALYWYRQSLGQGLEFLIYFQGNSAPDKSGLPSDRFSAERTGGSVSTLTIQRTQQEDSAVYLCASSYSWDSPLHFGNGTRLTVT.

There are a few counts of this clonotype. In this CDR3 the conserved last residue, phenylalanine or tryptophan, is missing, so a read error is likely. It is unclear where the CDR3 begins or ends on the DNA, so no DNA is shown, and the CDR3 is as TCRdb lists it. The chain couples TRBV25-1 to TRBJ1-1; the D call TRBD1 from the table was never checked on the DNA. The germline gives CDR1 MGHDK, CDR2 SYGVNS. The CDR3 spans 9 amino acids, including both terminal residues. The CDR3: CASSPRTRR.

This clonotype came up many times. CDR3 bases: TGCAGTGCTAGCGGACGGACGAACACTGAAGCTTTCTTT. This encodes CSASGRTNTEAFF. The chain carries TRBV20-1 and TRBJ1-1; D is unresolved. V lost 3 bases to trimming and J lost 1 base, with 9 bases between them. Per germline, CDR1 DFQATT and CDR2 SNEGSKA (reference sequence). The CDR3 runs 13 residues.

This rearrangement joins TRBV30 to TRBJ1-1; D is ambiguous. The germline gives CDR1 GTSNPN, CDR2 SVGIG (reference sequence). The CDR3 runs to 12 residues. Trimming removed 1 base at V and 3 bases at J, with 6 bases between. DNA of the CDR3: TGTGCCTGGAGTGGTATGTACACTGAAGCTTTCTTT. This translates into CAWSGMYTEAFF.

This clonotype was observed a few times. The chain uses TRBV5-1 and TRBJ2-1; either TRBD1 or TRBD2 may fit D (5 bases each). Deletions cut 4 bases from V and 0 bases from J, with 17 bases between. CDR3 length: 17 residues. The germline CDR1 and CDR2 sequences are SGHRS and YFSETQ. DNA for the CDR3: TGCGCCAGCAGCCCCCTGGGGCGGGCGAGCTCCTACAATGAGCAGTTCTTC. Protein product: CASSPLGRASSYNEQFF.

The chain links TRBV7-2 to TRBJ1-2, with unresolved D. The CDR3 is 16 amino acids. The V end was cut by 7 bases, the J end by 1 base, with 19 bases between. CDR1 and CDR2 (germline): SGHTA, FQGNSA. The CDR3 loop is CASTLQPGVDNYGYTF. DNA of the CDR3: TGTGCCAGCACCCTACAGCCGGGCGTCGATAACTATGGCTACACCTTC.

This rearrangement joins TRBV10-3 to TRBJ1-3; D is ambiguous. The germline CDR1 and CDR2 sequences are ENHRY and SYGVKD. The CDR3 contains 13 residues. CDR3 sequence reads: CASGLLSGNTIYF. CDR3 coding DNA: TGTGCTAGCGGCCTTCTCTCTGGAAACACCATATATTTT.

V is TRBV5-1 and J is TRBJ2-3, with D possibly TRBD2 on 6 matching bases. Deletions cut 7 bases from V and 6 bases from J, with 21 bases between. The CDR3 has 15 residues. In germline, CDR1 is SGHRS, CDR2 YFSETQ. The CDR3 DNA reads as TGCGCCAGCCGGGTCCGCGTCGGGGGAATGGATACGCAGTATTTT. Amino acid sequence: CASRVRVGGMDTQYF. The full variable domain, with the rest looked up from reference TRBV5-1 and TRBJ2-3, is KAGVTQTPRYLIKTRGQQVTLSCSPISGHRSVSWYQQTPGQGLQFLFEYFSETQRNKGNFPGRFSGRQFSNSRSEMNVSTLELGDSALYLCASRVRVGGMDTQYFGPGTRLTVL.

The chain employs TRBV11-3 and TRBJ2-7; no clear D gene. The ends were cut back, 3 bases at V and 10 bases at J, with 10 bases in the middle. This CDR3 has 11 amino acids. CDR1 SGHNT and CDR2 YENEEA come from the germline V gene. The CDR3 DNA sequence: TGTGCCAGCAGCTTTAAGCGTACCCAGTACTTC. This encodes CASSFKRTQYF.

This clonotype came up a few times. The chain links TRBV9 to TRBJ2-3; perhaps TRBD2 as D (6 bases). Germline V gene sequence: CDR1 SGDLS, CDR2 YYNGEE. V shed 0 bases and J shed 4 bases, with 15 bases lying between them. This CDR3 region has 16 residues. The CDR3 nucleotides read TGTGCCAGCAGCGTAGCGGCGGGGCACCCGGCAGATACGCAGTATTTT. It translates to CASSVAAGHPADTQYF. Based on the CDR3 plus reference TRBV9 and TRBJ2-3, the full variable domain is DSGVTQTPKHLITATGQRVTLRCSPRSGDLSVYWYQQSLDQGLQFLIQYYNGEERAKGNILERFSAQQFPDLHSELNLSSLELGDSALYFCASSVAAGHPADTQYFGPGTRLTVL.

The chain combines TRBV6-5 with TRBJ1-1; D may be TRBD1 (5 bases). V was clipped by 2 bases and J by 4 bases, with 20 bases between them. CDR3 length equals 17 residues. Germline-derived CDR1 and CDR2 are MNHEY and SVGAGI. The CDR3 loop reads CASSYHPGGGGGTEAFF. In nucleotides, the CDR3 is TGTGCCAGCAGTTACCATCCCGGGGGGGGAGGAGGCACTGAAGCTTTCTTT.

As concerns this clonotype: It is unclear where the CDR3 begins or ends on the DNA, so no DNA is shown, and the CDR3 is as TCRdb lists it. The genes are TRBV27 and TRBJ2-7. Germline V gene lookup returns CDR1 MNHEY and CDR2 SMNVEV (reference sequence). The CDR3 is made up of 14 amino acids, end residues included. The CDR3 sequence is CASSSSVYSYEQYF.

This clonotype was counted a few times. V and J are TRBV5-4 and TRBJ2-2; 8 nucleotides match TRBD1. Looked up from germline, CDR1 is SGHNT and CDR2 is YYREEE (reference sequence). J was trimmed by 1 base and V by 4 bases; bases with no gene match: 3. There are 15 residues in the CDR3. The CDR3 coding sequence is TGTGCCAGCAGCCTGGGGACAGGGAACACCGGGGAGCTGTTTTTT. Translation gives CASSLGTGNTGELFF.